These 16 T cell receptor beta chains came from one sample sequenced in a study of OX40 agonist ivuxolimab in advanced cancers. Produced via immunoSEQ multiplex PCR; TCRdb's table is partial and in-frame only. The profile covers about 19,000 clones, with around two thirds appearing a single time and roughly 12% taken by the ten largest. The sequenced sample was CD4+ or CD8+ T cells sorted from blood, obtained in a trial of the OX40 agonist ivuxolimab. These receptors came from an adult with an advanced solid tumor such as melanoma, head and neck, liver or kidney cancer.

The chain has TRBV7-2 and TRBJ1-6, with D uncertain. There are 17 residues in the CDR3. Germline CDR1 SGHTA, CDR2 FQGNSA. Trimming removed 0 bases from V and 6 bases from J, with 15 bases in between. Written as DNA, the CDR3 is TGTGCCAGCAGCTTAGCGGGTTTCGGAAAGTCTAATTCACCCCTCCACTTT. Translation gives CASSLAGFGKSNSPLHF. Based on the CDR3 plus reference TRBV7-2 and TRBJ1-6, the full variable domain is GAGVSQSPSNKVTEKGKDVELRCDPISGHTALYWYRQSLGQGLEFLIYFQGNSAPDKSGLPSDRFSAERTGGSVSTLTIQRTQQEDSAVYLCASSLAGFGKSNSPLHFGNGTRLTVT.

Concerning this clone itself: At one end, the junction sequence differs from germline, possibly due to a read error. V gene TRBV6-6 combines with J gene TRBJ2-5; tentatively, D is TRBD1 (5 bases). The CDR3 runs 13 residues. Per germline, CDR1 MNHNY and CDR2 SVGAGI (reference sequence). The CDR3 reads CASSSDNHETQYF. CDR3 nucleotide sequence: TGTGCCAGCAGCTCGGACAACCACGAGACCCAGTACTTC.

V and J are TRBV5-8 and TRBJ2-1, with a tentative D call TRBD2 (6 bases). The CDR3 length is 13 residues. The germline gives CDR1 SGHTS, CDR2 YDEGEE. V shed 7 bases and J shed 0 bases, with 8 bases lying between them. In DNA form, the CDR3 reads TGTGCCAGCGGACTAAGCTCCTACAATGAGCAGTTCTTC. Amino acid sequence: CASGLSSYNEQFF.

The V gene is TRBV28, the J gene TRBJ1-1; weak D call: TRBD1 (5 bases). With 5 bases removed from V and 4 bases from J, the gap between germline ends came to 14 bases. The CDR3 runs 14 residues. The germline V gene has CDR1 MDHEN and CDR2 SYDVKM. CDR3: CASSATGLGTEAFF. The CDR3 coding sequence is TGTGCCAGCAGTGCTACAGGTCTGGGCACTGAAGCTTTCTTT.

The chain joins TRBV6-6 to TRBJ2-2; 11 positions match TRBD1. The CDR3 length is 15 residues. Germline loops: CDR1 MNHNY, CDR2 SVGAGI (reference sequence). Trimming at V came to 2 bases and at J to 6 bases, leaving 2 bases not matched to a gene. The CDR3 sequence is CASSYMGQGAGELFF. Written as DNA, the CDR3 is TGTGCCAGCAGTTACATGGGACAGGGGGCCGGGGAGCTGTTTTTT.

In nucleotides, the CDR3 is TGTGCCAGCAGCCAAGGAGGGGGGGGCTCCTACAATGAGCAGTTCTTC. Its protein is CASSQGGGGSYNEQFF. The rearrangement links TRBV4-2 to TRBJ2-1, with a weak D call TRBD2 (7 bases). Trimming took 1 base from V and 0 from J, leaving 10 bases between them. This CDR3 is built from 16 residues. Looked up from germline, CDR1 is LGHNA and CDR2 is YNFKEQ.

The chain uses TRBV4-1 and TRBJ1-1; unclear D gene. This CDR3 has 15 amino acids. V was cut by 0 bases and J by 6 bases, with 14 bases left in between. CDR1 and CDR2 (germline): MGHRA, YSYEKL. CDR3 sequence reads: CASSQDVPGMSEAFF. The DNA of the CDR3 is TGCGCCAGCAGCCAAGATGTCCCGGGGATGTCTGAAGCTTTCTTT.

The chain employs TRBV27 and TRBJ1-1, with 7 bases matching TRBD1. With 7 bases clipped from V and 10 bases from J, the junction kept 12 bases outside the gene matches. The germline V gene has CDR1 MNHEY and CDR2 SMNVEV (reference sequence). This CDR3 contains 13 residues. The CDR3 nucleotides are TGTGCCAGCACAGGGATCGCCAGGGGGGCAGCTTTCTTT. Protein product: CASTGIARGAAFF.

The gene calls are TRBV28 and TRBJ2-2; D ambiguous. The germline gives CDR1 MDHEN, CDR2 SYDVKM. The V gene lost 10 bases and the J gene lost 6 bases, with 15 bases spanning the gap. The CDR3 totals 13 residues. The CDR3 region has the DNA TGTGCCACAAGTCCAGGACCCCCCGGGGAGCTGTTTTTT. This encodes CATSPGPPGELFF.

This chain joins TRBV6-6 and TRBJ1-5; weak D call: TRBD1 (5 bases). The CDR3 spans 16 residues. CDR1 MNHNY and CDR2 SVGAGI come from the germline V gene (reference sequence). The V end was cut by 4 bases, the J end by 5 bases, with 18 bases between. CDR3: CASSLRGRQYDQPQHF. As DNA, the CDR3 is TGTGCCAGCAGTTTGCGGGGGAGACAGTACGATCAGCCCCAGCATTTT.

This clone was counted at least ten times. CDR3 in DNA: TGTGCCAGCAGTGACTTGAACCCCTTATGGGGGAATGAGCAGTTCTTC. Translated: CASSDLNPLWGNEQFF. This chain connects TRBV6-1 to TRBJ2-1, with D possibly called TRBD1 or TRBD2 (5 bases each). The CDR3 has 16 amino acids. CDR1 MNHNS and CDR2 SASEGT come from the germline V gene. Deletions cut 3 bases from V and 7 bases from J, with 19 bases between.

V and J are TRBV5-6 and TRBJ2-7; TRBD2 agrees at 8 bases. The CDR3 extends over 15 amino acids. V gave up 2 bases and J gave up 2 bases; unmatched junction bases: 6. Germline V gene lookup returns CDR1 SGHDT and CDR2 YYEEEE. DNA for the CDR3: TGTGCCAGCAGCTTCCCCAGCGGGGGTACCTACGAGCAGTACTTC. Its translation: CASSFPSGGTYEQYF.

The genes are TRBV6-1 and TRBJ1-5, with D unresolved. Trimming stripped 1 base from V and 3 bases from J, with 10 bases between. The CDR3 covers 15 residues. CDR1 is MNHNS and CDR2 is SASEGT in the germline V gene. In DNA, the CDR3 is TGTGCCAGCAGTGAAGTGGCGGCTACCAATCAGCCCCAGCATTTT. It translates to CASSEVAATNQPQHF.

This clone was found a few times. The chain couples TRBV28 to TRBJ2-1; D may be TRBD2 (6 bases). V was shortened by 11 bases and J by 4 bases, with 18 bases between the two germline ends. CDR3 length equals 14 residues. From germline, CDR1 is MDHEN and CDR2 SYDVKM. This CDR3 is CAAQRVDGYNEQFF. The CDR3 DNA follows: TGTGCCGCTCAGCGGGTTGACGGTTACAATGAGCAGTTCTTC.

This sequence joins TRBV6-5 and TRBJ2-2, with D hard to call. The germline V and J ends were trimmed by 0 bases and 1 base, with 9 bases remaining between them. The CDR3 extends over 16 amino acids. The germline CDR1 and CDR2 sequences are MNHEY and SVGAGI. DNA of the CDR3: TGTGCCAGCAGTTACTCCCGAGCGAAGAACACCGGGGAGCTGTTTTTT. Protein product: CASSYSRAKNTGELFF.

This sequence joins TRBV29-1 and TRBJ2-1; 8 bases fit TRBD2. Germline values: CDR1 SQVTM, CDR2 ANQGSEA. V lost 7 bases, J lost 6 bases, and 2 bases stayed unmatched. The CDR3 covers 11 residues. The CDR3 DNA is TGCAGCGCAGGGACTAGCAATGAGCAGTTCTTC. Protein: CSAGTSNEQFF.